This T cell receptor (beta chain) was identified during a study of T cell responses to AZD1222 COVID-19 vaccine. Study results and caveats: CD4 TCRs covered the whole spike, strongest at regions 160-218 and 743-854. The number of AZD1222 recipients seropositive at baseline was only six. There were mostly white British donors and more females than males, and clonal diversity was possibly underestimated.

Comments on this clone: What it binds is unknown.

Data came from immunoSEQ multiplex PCR; TCRdb stores just in-frame clones and leaves some out. The repertoire holds 150,000 to 200,000 clones, with around 94% as singletons. V lost 4 bases and J 5 bases, leaving 12 bases between the germline ends. The germline V gene encodes CDR1 SGHRS and CDR2 YFSETQ. CDR3 length equals 13 residues. The starting material was peripheral blood, obtained on day 0 of AZD1222 vaccination. This sequence was found in an adult in good health. V gene TRBV5-1 combines with J gene TRBJ1-1, with D unclear. The CDR3 spells CASSDTMGTEAFF. CDR3 bases: TGCGCCAGCAGCGACACCATGGGTACTGAAGCTTTCTTT.